This TCR beta chain appears in the sequencing data of a study of blood T cell repertoires in COVID-19. Study information: Donors in the United States, Italy and Spain gave samples during acute or convalescent COVID-19. From T cells, B-cell-depleted T cells, or PBMCs came the material, which was cDNA or gDNA.

V was clipped by 3 bases and J by 10 bases; unmatched bases: 8. The germline gives CDR1 LNHDA, CDR2 SQIVND (reference sequence). This CDR3 contains 15 residues. During active infection, Seattle patients enrolled and were then monitored through disease. Some clones are missing from TCRdb's copy, which holds only in-frame ones; the method was immunoSEQ multiplex PCR. The table records 400,000 to 450,000 clones, 80% to 90% of them present only once. V usage is TRBV19 and J usage is TRBJ1-6; 8 bases are shared with TRBD1. The source of this sequence is a man between 18 and 35 years old with COVID-19, enrolled during active disease. Sequencing used peripheral blood. The CDR3 bases are TGTGCCAGTAGTATCCGGACAGGGAGTTACTCACCCCTCCACTTT. As protein: CASSIRTGSYSPLHF.